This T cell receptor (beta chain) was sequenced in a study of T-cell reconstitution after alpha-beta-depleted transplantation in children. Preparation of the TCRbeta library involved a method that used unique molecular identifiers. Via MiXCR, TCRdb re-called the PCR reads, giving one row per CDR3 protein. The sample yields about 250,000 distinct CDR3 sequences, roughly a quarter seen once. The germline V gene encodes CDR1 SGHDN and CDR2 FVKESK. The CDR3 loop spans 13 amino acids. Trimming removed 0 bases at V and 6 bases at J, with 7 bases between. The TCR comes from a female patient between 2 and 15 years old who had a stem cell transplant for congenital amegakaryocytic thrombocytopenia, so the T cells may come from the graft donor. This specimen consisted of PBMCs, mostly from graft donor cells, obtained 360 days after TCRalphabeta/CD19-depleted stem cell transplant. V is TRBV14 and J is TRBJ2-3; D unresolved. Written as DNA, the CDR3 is TGTGCCAGCAGCCAAGACCCCCCGGATACGCAGTATTTT. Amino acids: CASSQDPPDTQYF.